This entry lists 9 T cell receptor beta chains sequenced from one sample in a study of a mutant IDH1 vaccine in newly diagnosed glioma. Time point in this sample: week 47, end of study. Every vaccination contained 300 ug of the mutant IDH1 20-mer peptide and was paired with topical imiquimod. Profiling relied on immunoSEQ multiplex PCR, and the TCRdb table lists in-frame clones only, not all of them. Among tens of thousands of clones listed, less than 70% were seen once. No cognate antigen is known for these TCRs. Sequencing used peripheral blood mononuclear cells (PBMCs), obtained from a glioma patient whose treatment included an IDH1 peptide vaccine. The origin of the receptors is a man aged 40-49 years with glioma. Some clones in this sample may be carry-over from other donors' samples.

V is TRBV4-2 and J is TRBJ1-3; D is ambiguous. Germline V gene lookup returns CDR1 LGHNA and CDR2 YNFKEQ. The germline V and J ends were trimmed by 2 bases and 0 bases, with 14 bases remaining between them. CDR3 size: 17 residues. CDR3 residues: CASSQSRLGSSGNTIYF. CDR3 in DNA: TGTGCCAGCAGCCAATCCCGGCTTGGGAGCTCTGGAAACACCATATATTTT.

V usage is TRBV4-1 and J usage is TRBJ2-7; tentative D call: TRBD2 (6 bases). The V gene's germline CDR1 is MGHRA and CDR2 YSYEKL. V gave up 1 base and J gave up 3 bases, with 13 bases separating them. The CDR3 consists of 15 residues. CDR3 loop: CASSQVGGPDYEQYF. In nucleotides, the CDR3 is TGCGCCAGCAGCCAAGTGGGGGGACCGGACTACGAGCAGTACTTC.

In this sample, this clone turned up a few times. The chain combines TRBV9 with TRBJ1-1; D remains ambiguous. The germline gives CDR1 SGDLS, CDR2 YYNGEE. There are 13 residues in the CDR3. Trimming cost V 3 bases and J 6 bases, with 12 bases left between them. This chain's CDR3 is CASSADAGAEAFF. As DNA, the CDR3 is TGTGCCAGCAGCGCGGACGCGGGAGCTGAAGCTTTCTTT.

The chain couples TRBV27 to TRBJ2-6; 10 nucleotides agree with TRBD1. Germline trimming cut 6 bases from V and 0 bases from J; bases unmatched to any gene: 5. The CDR3 spans 17 residues. Germline V gene data show CDR1 as MNHEY and CDR2 as SMNVEV (reference sequence). The CDR3 coding sequence is TGTGCCAGCAGGGGCCGGACAGGGGGCTCTGGGGCCAACGTCCTGACTTTC. Its translation: CASRGRTGGSGANVLTF.

This chain links TRBV5-1 with TRBJ1-4; the D gene is possibly TRBD1 (5 bases). Germline V gives CDR1 SGHRS, CDR2 YFSETQ. Trimming shortened V by 3 bases and J by 3 bases, and 9 bases separated the two germline ends. The CDR3 extends over 14 amino acids. Here the CDR3 reads CASSSGTSNEKLFF. Written as DNA, the CDR3 is TGCGCCAGCAGCTCCGGGACCTCTAATGAAAAACTGTTTTTT.

The chain carries TRBV6-5 and TRBJ1-6; 9 nucleotides align to TRBD1. CDR1 and CDR2 (germline): MNHEY, SVGAGI. This CDR3 is built from 15 residues. J gave up 9 bases and V 2 bases, and 5 bases lay outside the gene matches. This chain's CDR3 is CASSYQTGGGSPLHF. The CDR3 DNA is TGTGCCAGCAGTTACCAGACAGGGGGAGGTTCACCCCTCCACTTT.

V and J are TRBV11-1 and TRBJ1-1; D is possibly TRBD1 (5 bases). The CDR3 is 14 residues long. Germline V gene data show CDR1 as SGHAT and CDR2 as FQDESV (reference sequence). Trimming cost V 4 bases and J 4 bases, with 13 bases left between them. CDR3 sequence reads: CASSSDTRGTEAFF. CDR3 nucleotides: TGTGCCAGCAGCTCCGATACTAGGGGCACTGAAGCTTTCTTT.

This clone has more than one count but fewer than ten. The chain has TRBV7-2 and TRBJ1-5, with D unresolved. V lost 1 base, J lost 0 bases, and 7 bases lay in between. Germline V gene lookup returns CDR1 SGHTA and CDR2 FQGNSA. CDR3 size: 15 residues. Written as DNA, the CDR3 is TGTGCCAGCAGCTTAGTGCCCAATAGCAATCAGCCCCAGCATTTT. Amino acid sequence: CASSLVPNSNQPQHF.

The chain uses TRBV4-2 and TRBJ2-6; D possibly uses TRBD1 or TRBD2 (5 bases each). The length of the CDR3 is 15 residues. The V and J ends lost 0 bases and 2 bases respectively, with 5 bases between them. From germline, CDR1 is LGHNA and CDR2 YNFKEQ. The CDR3 coding sequence is TGTGCCAGCAGCCAAGAGGGGGCTGGGGCCAACGTCCTGACTTTC. It codes for CASSQEGAGANVLTF.